This T cell receptor beta chain emerged from a study of T cells after yellow fever vaccination. Broader study findings: There was a small share of clonotypes that showed up in both the CD4 and CD8 compartments.

For TCR, cDNA came from 5'RACE template switching, which added a universal primer site and UMIs. TCRdb re-called the 5' RACE reads with MiXCR, one entry per CDR3 protein. The sample records about 30,000 distinct CDR3 sequences, around 5.8% being singletons. This clonotype was seen many times. This CDR3 is built from 14 residues. CDR1 LNHNV and CDR2 YYDKDF come from the germline V gene (reference sequence). V was cut by 1 base and J by 2 bases, with 7 bases left in between. The receptor comes from a man aged 25 to 40 who received the YFV17D yellow fever vaccine. The chain couples TRBV15 to TRBJ2-3; D remains unclear. Sequencing used PBMCs, either bulk or a sorted T-cell subset (CD4+, CD8+, memory, or dextramer-sorted; not recorded which), obtained on the day of the yellow fever booster vaccination. CDR3 sequence reads: CATSRGRPTDTQYF. CDR3 nucleotide sequence: TGTGCCACCAGCAGAGGCCGGCCCACAGATACGCAGTATTTT. The variable domain in full, completed from reference TRBV15 and TRBJ2-3, reads DAMVIQNPRYQVTQFGKPVTLSCSQTLNHNVMYWYQQKSSQAPKLLFHYYDKDFNNEADTPDNFQSRRPNTSFCFLDIRSPGLGDTAMYLCATSRGRPTDTQYFGPGTRLTVL.